This T cell receptor (beta chain) was identified in a study of shared clonotypes between healthy human individuals. Turning to the study itself: Each donor's CD4 naive and CD4 memory cells filled three plates apiece, CD8 naive two, and CD8 memory one.

The CDR3 sequence is 14 residues long. Trimming left V 10 bases short and J 1 base short, with 13 bases between. Per germline, CDR1 LNHDA and CDR2 SQIVND (reference sequence). Clones were sequenced by immunoSEQ multiplex PCR, and TCRdb holds only the in-frame ones, with some missing. The table shows about 610,000 clones, with approximately 97% occurring only once. The sequenced sample was naive CD4+ T cells sorted from blood. Regarding subset: CD45RA+ positively selected. The receptor was derived from a woman in her 30s in good health. The chain joins TRBV19 to TRBJ1-4; the D is unclear. For the CDR3, the DNA is TGTGCCACCATGGACTCAGGAACTAATGAAAAACTGTTTTTT. Its protein is CATMDSGTNEKLFF. Using reference TRBV19 and TRBJ1-4 for the parts outside the CDR3, the full variable domain is DGGITQSPKYLFRKEGQNVTLSCEQNLNHDAMYWYRQDPGQGLRLIYYSQIVNDFQKGDIAEGYSVSREKKESFPLTVTSAQKNPTAFYLCATMDSGTNEKLFFGSGTQLSVL.